The T cell receptor (beta chain) described here comes from a study of CD8+ T cells in alopecia areata. Whole-study results and caveats: In scalp and blood, many expanded lesional clones persisted during tofacitinib.

This clone was found a few times. Its matching antigen is unknown. Regarding treatment: oral pan-JAK inhibitor, 5-10 mg twice daily. The CDR3 extends over 14 amino acids. The germline CDR1 and CDR2 sequences are SGHKS and YYEKEE (reference sequence). The V end was cut by 5 bases, the J end by 1 base, with 12 bases between. RNA extraction was followed by reverse transcription into cDNA, which acted as the sequencing template. Only in-frame clones appear in the TCRdb table, and some are missing; sequencing was by immunoSEQ multiplex PCR. This table holds just over 150,000 clones, around three fifths found once.

The gene calls are TRBV5-5 and TRBJ1-1, with D possibly being TRBD1 (6 bases). The receptor was derived from a human donor with alopecia areata. The sequencing here drew on CD4+ T cells sorted from blood, taken at week 4, from a patient treated with tofacitinib. As DNA, the CDR3 is TGTGCCAGCAGACATCCGGGGGCGAACACTGAAGCTTTCTTT. Translating it yields CASRHPGANTEAFF.